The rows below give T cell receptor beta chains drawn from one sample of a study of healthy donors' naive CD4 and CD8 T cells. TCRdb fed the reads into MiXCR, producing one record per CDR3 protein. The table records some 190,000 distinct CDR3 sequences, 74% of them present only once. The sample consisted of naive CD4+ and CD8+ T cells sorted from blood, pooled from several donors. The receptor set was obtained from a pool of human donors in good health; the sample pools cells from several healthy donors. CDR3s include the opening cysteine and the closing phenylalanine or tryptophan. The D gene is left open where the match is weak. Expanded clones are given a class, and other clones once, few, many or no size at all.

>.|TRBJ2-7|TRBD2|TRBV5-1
TGCGCCAGCAGCCCAAGTTCGGTAGCGGGAGGCCTTACCGTTGGGCAGTACTTC
CASSPSSVAGGLTVGQYF
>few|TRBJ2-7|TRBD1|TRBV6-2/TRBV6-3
TGTGCCAGCAGTTACCCGAGGGACAGGAGCCACGAGCAGTACTTC
CASSYPRDRSHEQYF
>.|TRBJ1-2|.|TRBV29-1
TGCAGCGTAGAGGGGCCCGTACTTACCCACTATGGCTACACCTTC
CSVEGPVLTHYGYTF
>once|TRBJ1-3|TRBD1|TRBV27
TGTGCCAGCAGTTTAAGACAGGGATCGGGAAACACCATATATTTT
CASSLRQGSGNTIYF
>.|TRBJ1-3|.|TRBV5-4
TGTGCCAGCAGCCGACTGGATGGAAACACCATATATTTT
CASSRLDGNTIYF
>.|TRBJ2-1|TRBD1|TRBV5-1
TGCGTCAGCAGCAGGGCGACAGGGAAAAGTAATGAGCAGTTCTTC
CVSSRATGKSNEQFF
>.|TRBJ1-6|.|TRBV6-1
TGTGCCAGCAGTGTAGGGGGGTGGGATTCACCCCTCCACTTT
CASSVGGWDSPLHF
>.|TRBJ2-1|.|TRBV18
TGTGCCAGCTCACCACTCAGTATGGGGTACAATGAGCAGTTCTTC
CASSPLSMGYNEQFF
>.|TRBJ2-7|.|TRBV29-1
TGCAGCGTTGATCTGGGAACCTACGAGCAGTACTTC
CSVDLGTYEQYF
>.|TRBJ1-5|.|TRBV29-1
TGCAGCGCCTCGGACGGACCCAATCAGCCCCAGCATTTT
CSASDGPNQPQHF
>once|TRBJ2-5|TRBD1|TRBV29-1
TGCAGCGTTGAAGGTGGCGACAGGGGCCCGTACCAAGAGGCCCAGTACTTC
CSVEGGDRGPYQEAQYF
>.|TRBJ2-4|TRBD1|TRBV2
TGTGCCAGCGTAACGGGACAGGGGTTGTTAGACATTCAGTACTTC
CASVTGQGLLDIQYF
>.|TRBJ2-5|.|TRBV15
TGTGCCACCAGCAGGGGCCTACAAGAGACCCAGTACTTC
CATSRGLQETQYF
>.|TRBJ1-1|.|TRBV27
TGTGCCAGCAGTCCCGTTGGGGGAAATACTGAAGCTTTCTTT
CASSPVGGNTEAFF
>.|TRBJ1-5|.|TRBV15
TGTGCCACCAGCACGGGGGTTGAGCTGGACAATCAGCCCCAGCATTTT
CATSTGVELDNQPQHF
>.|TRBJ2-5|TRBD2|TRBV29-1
TGCAGCGTTGGGCTTGCGGGGGGTCCCCAGTACTTC
CSVGLAGGPQYF
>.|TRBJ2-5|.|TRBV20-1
TGCAGTGCAGCCTATCAAGAGACCCAGTACTTC
CSAAYQETQYF
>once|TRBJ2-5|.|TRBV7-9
TGTGCCAGCAGCCCCACAGGGAGTAGGGAGACCCAGTACTTC
CASSPTGSRETQYF
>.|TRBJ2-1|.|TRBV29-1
TGCAGCTCCGGGGGAGGAGTTGGAGTCGGCAATGAGCAGTTCTTC
CSSGGGVGVGNEQFF
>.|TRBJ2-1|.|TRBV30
TGTGCCTGGAGTGTACAGGGCGCTTTATTCAATGAGCAGTTCTTC
CAWSVQGALFNEQFF
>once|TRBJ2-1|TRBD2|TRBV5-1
TGCGCCAGCAGCTTGCCCACTAGCGGGTCCTACAATGAGCAGTTCTTC
CASSLPTSGSYNEQFF
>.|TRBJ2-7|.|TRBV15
TGTGCCACCAGCAGCCGCCGGGGGACGACAGCCTACGAGCAGTACTTC
CATSSRRGTTAYEQYF
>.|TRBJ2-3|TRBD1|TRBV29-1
TGCAGCGTCCGACAGGGGGCAGGAGATACGCAGTATTTT
CSVRQGAGDTQYF
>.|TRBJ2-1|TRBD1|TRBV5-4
TGTGCCAGCAGCCCTGGACAGGGGGCGGGTAATGAGCAGTTCTTC
CASSPGQGAGNEQFF
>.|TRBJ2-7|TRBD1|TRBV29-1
TGCAGCGCTCAAAAGGGGGACAGATCCTACGAGCAGTACTTC
CSAQKGDRSYEQYF
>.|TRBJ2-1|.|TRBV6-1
TGTGCCAGCGCAACCTCCTACAATGAGCAGTTCTTC
CASATSYNEQFF
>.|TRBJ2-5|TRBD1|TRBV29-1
TGCAGCGTTGGGGACAGAGAGACCCAGTACTTC
CSVGDRETQYF
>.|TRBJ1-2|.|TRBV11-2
TGTGCCAGCAGCCTAGATTCAAGTTTTGGCTACACCTTC
CASSLDSSFGYTF
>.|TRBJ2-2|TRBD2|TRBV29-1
TGCAGCGCCTCTAGCGGGAGGGCCCAGGGGGAGCTGTTTTTT
CSASSGRAQGELFF
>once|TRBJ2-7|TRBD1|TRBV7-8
TGTGCCAGCAGCTTGACAGGGGGCGGGAACGAGCAGTACTTC
CASSLTGGGNEQYF
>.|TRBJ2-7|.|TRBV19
TGTGCCAGTAGTGCCAGACAGTTCTCCTACGAGCAGTACTTC
CASSARQFSYEQYF
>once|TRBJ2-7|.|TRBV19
TGTGCCAGTAGTGGGGTCGAAGGGATTGCCTACGAGCAGTACTTC
CASSGVEGIAYEQYF
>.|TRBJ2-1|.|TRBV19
TGTGCCAGTAGGAGAGACTGGGTTGAGCAGTTCTTC
CASRRDWVEQFF
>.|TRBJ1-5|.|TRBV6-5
TGTGCCAGCAGTTCGACAGAAAATAGCAATCAGCCCCAGCATTTT
CASSSTENSNQPQHF
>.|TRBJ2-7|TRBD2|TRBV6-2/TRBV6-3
TGTGCCAGCGGGACTAGCGAATACGAGCAGTACTTC
CASGTSEYEQYF
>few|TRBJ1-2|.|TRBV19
TGTGCCAGTAGTATTCAGGGGTACTATGGCTACACCTTC
CASSIQGYYGYTF
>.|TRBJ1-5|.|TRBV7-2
TGTGCCAGCAGCTTAGTGCCCGGTCAGCCCCAGCATTTT
CASSLVPGQPQHF
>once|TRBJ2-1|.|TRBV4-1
TGCGCCAGCAGCCAAGATGCAGAGAGCTCCTACAATGAGCAGTTCTTC
CASSQDAESSYNEQFF
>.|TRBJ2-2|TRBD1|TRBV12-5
TGTGCTAGTGGTTTGCCCTCCCACGGACAGGGCCCGAACACCGGGGAGCTGTTTTTT
CASGLPSHGQGPNTGELFF
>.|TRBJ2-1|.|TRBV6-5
TGTGCCAGCAGCCTCGGACAGCTTTATAATGAGCAGTTCTTC
CASSLGQLYNEQFF
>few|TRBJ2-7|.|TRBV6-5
TGTGCCAGCAATCCGACAGGATCCTACGAGCAGTACTTC
CASNPTGSYEQYF
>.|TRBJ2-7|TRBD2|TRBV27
TGTGCCAGCAGTTTAACGGTCCCGGGAGGCAGGAACGAGCAGTACTTC
CASSLTVPGGRNEQYF
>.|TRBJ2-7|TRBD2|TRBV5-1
TGCGCCAGCAGCTTGGGCGGCGGGAGCTCTCGCGAGCAGTACTTC
CASSLGGGSSREQYF
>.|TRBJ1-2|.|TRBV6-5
TGTGCCAGCAGAGGGGAATACCATGGCTACACCTTC
CASRGEYHGYTF
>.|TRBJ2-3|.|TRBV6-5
TGTGCCAGCAGCTACAGGGCCGGCGATACGCAGTATTTT
CASSYRAGDTQYF
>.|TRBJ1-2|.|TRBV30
TGTGCCTGGATGCAGGGGTTAGCGTATGGCTACACCTTC
CAWMQGLAYGYTF
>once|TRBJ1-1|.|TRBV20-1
TGCAGTGCTAGGAGGAGAGACGGGGACATGATCCCCACTGAAGCTTTCTTT
CSARRRDGDMIPTEAFF
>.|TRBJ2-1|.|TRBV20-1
TGCAGTGCTAGAGATGGGCCCAGGTCCCCCAATGAGCAGTTCTTC
CSARDGPRSPNEQFF
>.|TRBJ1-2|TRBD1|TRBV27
TGTGCCAGCAGGCGGACAGGGTTTGGCGGCTACACCTTC
CASRRTGFGGYTF
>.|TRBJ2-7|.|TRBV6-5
TGTGCCCCGACAGAGCCCTCCTACGAGCAGTACTTC
CAPTEPSYEQYF
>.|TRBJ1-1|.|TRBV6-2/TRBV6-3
TGTGCCAGCAGTTACGCGGGGGAAGGTGAAGCTTTCTTT
CASSYAGEGEAFF
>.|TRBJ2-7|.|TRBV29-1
TGCAGCGTTGATCGAGGGAGCTCCTACGAGCAGTACTTC
CSVDRGSSYEQYF
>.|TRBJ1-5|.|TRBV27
TGTGCCAGCAGTTTACGGGGGGTGGATCAGCCCCAGCATTTT
CASSLRGVDQPQHF
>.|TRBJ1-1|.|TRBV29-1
TGCAGCGTTGTTCTTCACAGTCTGAACGCTGAAGCTTTCTTT
CSVVLHSLNAEAFF